Each of the 29 T cell receptor beta chains below was sequenced from the same sample in a study of T cell changes during pregnancy in multiple sclerosis. Sequencing used immunoSEQ multiplex PCR; TCRdb keeps in-frame clones, though not all of them. Among about 43,000 clones listed, approximately 90% were seen once. Sequencing was done on a sample of PBMCs (not recorded whether the cells were cultured). All receptors come from a female donor with multiple sclerosis, enrolled in a pregnancy study.

The chain employs TRBV7-9 and TRBJ2-5; perhaps TRBD2 as D (6 bases). The CDR3 is made up of 12 amino acids. Germline V CDR1 and CDR2: SEHNR, FQNEAQ (reference sequence). Deletions cut 4 bases from V and 5 bases from J, with 8 bases between. CDR3 in amino acids: CASSSRGETQYF. CDR3 DNA sequence: TGTGCCAGCAGCTCACGGGGGGAGACCCAGTACTTC.

The chain joins TRBV11-3 to TRBJ2-1; 14 bases line up with TRBD2. V lost 2 bases, J lost 7 bases, and 7 bases stayed unmatched. The length of the CDR3 is 17 residues. Germline CDR1 SGHNT, CDR2 YENEEA. CDR3 protein: CASSLWGTSGSPNEQFF. The DNA for the CDR3 is TGTGCCAGCAGCTTATGGGGGACTAGCGGGAGTCCAAATGAGCAGTTCTTC.

This clone was counted once. CDR3 amino acids: CASSDGTSGRTSYNEQFF. CDR3 sequence (DNA): TGTGCCAGCAGTGATGGGACTAGCGGGAGGACCTCCTACAATGAGCAGTTCTTC. The V call is TRBV6-1, the J call TRBJ2-1; 15 positions match TRBD2. Germline V lookup: CDR1 MNHNS, CDR2 SASEGT. This CDR3 is 18 amino acids long. V lost 3 bases, J lost 0 bases, and 3 bases stayed unmatched.

The chain recombines TRBV19 with TRBJ1-2; D not certain. The CDR3 contains 16 residues. CDR1 and CDR2 from the germline V gene are LNHDA and SQIVND (reference sequence). V lost 7 bases and J 7 bases, leaving 25 bases between the germline ends. The CDR3 DNA reads TGTGCCAGTACCGACTGGGAGGGTGGCCCTTCCTCTGGCTACACCTTC. Translated: CASTDWEGGPSSGYTF.

This clone was detected a few times. This chain uses TRBV2 with TRBJ1-1; no definite D call. Germline V gene data show CDR1 as SNHLY and CDR2 as FYNNEI. This CDR3 has 15 residues. Between the trimmed V and J ends, which lost 0 bases and 5 bases, there was a span of 13 bases. CDR3 amino acids: CASSEAREGWTEAFF. The CDR3 DNA is TGTGCCAGCAGTGAAGCGCGAGAGGGTTGGACTGAAGCTTTCTTT.

The J gene is TRBJ2-5, the V gene TRBV6-5, with 7 bases aligning to TRBD1. Trimming cost V 6 bases and J 2 bases; bases outside gene matches: 9. Germline V CDR1 and CDR2: MNHEY, SVGAGI. The CDR3 totals 15 residues. The DNA of the CDR3 is TGTGCCAGCAGGGGGACAGATATAAATCAAGAGACCCAGTACTTC. Its translation: CASRGTDINQETQYF.

This chain links TRBV5-5 with TRBJ1-5, with D unclear. The V end was cut by 3 bases, the J end by 5 bases, with 9 bases between. The CDR3 totals 13 residues. The germline gives CDR1 SGHKS, CDR2 YYEKEE (reference sequence). CDR3 in DNA: TGTGCCAGCAGCTCCGGGCCCCATCAGCCCCAGCATTTT. Translating gives CASSSGPHQPQHF.

The table lists this clone with a count of one. The genes are TRBV27 and TRBJ2-1, with a possible D match to TRBD1 (5 bases). CDR1 MNHEY and CDR2 SMNVEV come from the germline V gene (reference sequence). The germline V and J ends were trimmed by 3 bases and 5 bases, with 11 bases remaining between them. CDR3 length: 14 residues. This chain's CDR3 is CASSFQGTHNEQFF. The CDR3 coding sequence is TGTGCCAGCAGTTTCCAGGGTACCCACAATGAGCAGTTCTTC.

This clone was recorded once. The chain employs TRBV28 and TRBJ1-1; maybe TRBD1 (6 bases). With 6 bases removed from V and 1 base from J, the gap between germline ends came to 9 bases. The CDR3 is 13 amino acids. Germline values: CDR1 MDHEN, CDR2 SYDVKM. DNA for the CDR3: TGTGCCAGCAGACCCAGGGGGAACACTGAAGCTTTCTTT. Translating gives CASRPRGNTEAFF.

The CDR3 region is CASSLDTAGERQYF. The CDR3 DNA is TGTGCCAGCAGCTTAGATACAGCGGGAGAGAGGCAGTACTTC. The chain carries TRBV7-9 and TRBJ2-5; 8 bases match TRBD2. The germline gives CDR1 SEHNR, CDR2 FQNEAQ (reference sequence). The V and J ends lost 1 base and 11 bases, in that order; junction bases with no gene match: 9. The CDR3 runs to 14 residues.

This rearrangement joins TRBV27 to TRBJ2-6; TRBD2 matches at 7 bases. Trimming took 9 bases from V and 2 from J; bases not matched to a gene: 7. Germline V gene data show CDR1 as MNHEY and CDR2 as SMNVEV (reference sequence). The CDR3 is 15 amino acids. CDR3: CASLQSGTGANVLTF. Here the CDR3 DNA reads TGTGCCAGTCTACAAAGCGGGACTGGGGCCAACGTCCTGACTTTC.

The chain carries TRBV9 and TRBJ2-2, with 9 bases lining up with TRBD2. Germline assignment: CDR1 SGDLS and CDR2 YYNGEE. The junction had 4 bases not matched to a gene; V was cut back by 2 bases and J by 5 bases. This CDR3 comprises 15 residues. The CDR3 DNA follows: TGTGCCAGCAGCGTGTCCCTAGCGGGAACCGGGGAGCTGTTTTTT. This translates into CASSVSLAGTGELFF. Drawing the rest from reference TRBV9 and TRBJ2-2, the complete variable domain is DSGVTQTPKHLITATGQRVTLRCSPRSGDLSVYWYQQSLDQGLQFLIQYYNGEERAKGNILERFSAQQFPDLHSELNLSSLELGDSALYFCASSVSLAGTGELFFGEGSRLTVL.

The chain is built from TRBV2 and TRBJ1-5; no firm D call. This CDR3 is built from 13 residues. Germline CDR1 reads SNHLY; CDR2 reads FYNNEI. The V end was cut by 8 bases, the J end by 3 bases, with 11 bases between. The CDR3 coding sequence is TGTGCCAGCCTCGGCAGTTACAATCAGCCCCAGCATTTT. This codes for CASLGSYNQPQHF. Full variable domain (outside the CDR3, taken from reference TRBV2 and TRBJ1-5): EPEVTQTPSHQVTQMGQEVILRCVPISNHLYFYWYRQILGQKVEFLVSFYNNEISEKSEIFDDQFSVERPDGSNFTLKIRSTKLEDSAMYFCASLGSYNQPQHFGDGTRLSIL.

This chain uses TRBV5-1 with TRBJ2-1; 11 nucleotides align to TRBD2. The ends lost 4 bases at V and 7 bases at J; junction bases unmatched: 7. CDR1 SGHRS and CDR2 YFSETQ come from the germline V gene. CDR3 size: 15 residues. CDR3 bases: TGCGCCAGCAGCCTGATAGCGGGAGGGGGAAATGAGCAGTTCTTC. It specifies CASSLIAGGGNEQFF.

This chain uses TRBV28 with TRBJ1-5; D is undetermined. Trimming cost V 3 bases and J 7 bases, with 13 bases left between them. Germline-derived CDR1 and CDR2 are MDHEN and SYDVKM. CDR3 length equals 14 residues. The CDR3 coding sequence is TGTGCCAGCAGTTTTTATAGTGGGAAGCAGCCCCAGCATTTT. This codes for CASSFYSGKQPQHF.

The chain is built from TRBV9 and TRBJ1-2; 7 bases are shared with TRBD1. Germline V lookup: CDR1 SGDLS, CDR2 YYNGEE. Germline trimming cut 1 base from V and 7 bases from J; bases unmatched to any gene: 7. There are 14 residues in the CDR3. In nucleotides, the CDR3 is TGTGCCAGCAGCGTACTCTTAGACAGGGTTGGCTACACCTTC. Protein: CASSVLLDRVGYTF.

The chain joins TRBV27 to TRBJ2-2, with TRBD1 matching 10 bases. This CDR3 comprises 16 residues. CDR1 MNHEY and CDR2 SMNVEV come from the germline V gene (reference sequence). V dropped 6 bases and J dropped 1; count of bases not matched to a gene: 5. This chain's CDR3 is CASRPDRGRNTGELFF. DNA for the CDR3: TGTGCCAGCAGGCCAGACAGGGGGCGGAACACCGGGGAGCTGTTTTTT.

The chain combines TRBV29-1 with TRBJ1-1, with D unresolved. CDR1 and CDR2 (germline): SQVTM, ANQGSEA. This CDR3 region has 10 residues. V was cut by 2 bases and J by 8 bases, with 6 bases left in between. This chain's CDR3 is CSVERVEAFF. The DNA for the CDR3 is TGCAGCGTTGAAAGGGTGGAAGCTTTCTTT.

The J gene is TRBJ2-7, the V gene TRBV7-9, with TRBD2 matching over 12 bases. Losses at the gene ends were 5 bases for V and 3 bases for J; bases not matched to a gene: 5. Germline CDR1 and CDR2: SEHNR and FQNEAQ (reference sequence). The CDR3 consists of 15 residues. Here the CDR3 reads CASSGGLAGFYEQYF. DNA for the CDR3: TGTGCCAGCAGCGGGGGACTAGCGGGCTTCTACGAGCAGTACTTC.

This chain joins TRBV27 and TRBJ2-6; no reliable D call. The CDR3 sequence is 12 residues long. V lost 7 bases, J lost 3 bases, and 4 bases lay in between. Germline loops: CDR1 MNHEY, CDR2 SMNVEV (reference sequence). For the CDR3, the DNA is TGTGCCAGCATGGGTGGGGCCAACGTCCTGACTTTC. This codes for CASMGGANVLTF.

This clone appeared once. J is TRBJ2-1 and V is TRBV2, with TRBD2 matching 7 bases. Germline V CDR1 and CDR2: SNHLY, FYNNEI. The V gene end was trimmed by 5 bases and the J gene end by 0 bases; junction bases not matched to a gene: 7. This CDR3 comprises 16 residues. The CDR3 reads CASSPTTGGSYNEQFF. CDR3 nucleotides: TGTGCCAGCAGTCCAACCACGGGAGGCTCCTACAATGAGCAGTTCTTC.

The chain is built from TRBV9 and TRBJ1-2; the D is unclear. Trimming shortened V by 0 bases and J by 8 bases, and 11 bases separated the two germline ends. The CDR3 has 13 residues. The germline gives CDR1 SGDLS, CDR2 YYNGEE. This chain's CDR3 is CASSVVEGKGYTF. The CDR3 nucleotides are TGTGCCAGCAGCGTAGTGGAGGGTAAAGGCTACACCTTC.

The chain uses TRBV6-1 and TRBJ2-6, with D unresolved. Deletions cut 4 bases from V and 3 bases from J, with 4 bases between. Looked up from germline, CDR1 is MNHNS and CDR2 is SASEGT. The CDR3 has 13 amino acids. CDR3 region: CASSVGGANVLTF. CDR3 nucleotides: TGTGCCAGCAGTGTAGGTGGGGCCAACGTCCTGACTTTC.

The genes are TRBV19 and TRBJ2-3; unclear D gene. V gave up 1 base and J gave up 1 base, with 9 bases separating them. Germline V gene lookup returns CDR1 LNHDA and CDR2 SQIVND (reference sequence). CDR3 length: 15 amino acids. The CDR3 coding sequence is TGTGCCAGTAGTATAGTATCCCGTGGCACAGATACGCAGTATTTT. Its protein product is CASSIVSRGTDTQYF. Full variable domain (rest looked up from reference TRBV19 and TRBJ2-3): DGGITQSPKYLFRKEGQNVTLSCEQNLNHDAMYWYRQDPGQGLRLIYYSQIVNDFQKGDIAEGYSVSREKKESFPLTVTSAQKNPTAFYLCASSIVSRGTDTQYFGPGTRLTVL.

This chain joins TRBV7-2 and TRBJ2-7; D unclear. The germline V and J ends were trimmed by 5 bases and 0 bases, with 8 bases remaining between them. This CDR3 contains 13 residues. CDR1 and CDR2 from the germline V gene are SGHTA and FQGNSA. CDR3 loop: CASSAISSYEQYF. The CDR3 DNA reads as TGTGCCAGCAGCGCGATAAGCTCCTACGAGCAGTACTTC.

CDR3 region: CASSLRGTGLGEQYF. DNA of the CDR3: TGTGCCAGCAGCTTGAGAGGGACAGGGTTGGGCGAGCAGTACTTC. This sequence joins TRBV5-5 and TRBJ2-7, with 9 positions matching TRBD1. Germline V gene sequence: CDR1 SGHKS, CDR2 YYEKEE (reference sequence). The trim removed 1 base at V and 6 bases at J, leaving 8 bases unmatched. The CDR3 spans 15 residues.

V and J are TRBV10-3 and TRBJ1-1; 8 bases are shared with TRBD1. The J segment lost 1 base and the V segment lost 6 bases, leaving 13 bases of the junction unmatched. The CDR3 runs to 17 residues. CDR1 and CDR2 from the germline V gene are ENHRY and SYGVKD. The CDR3 sequence: CAISGKSGGGPNTEAFF. DNA of the CDR3: TGTGCCATCAGCGGGAAGTCAGGGGGCGGTCCGAACACTGAAGCTTTCTTT.

CDR3 DNA: TGCGCCAGCAGCCAAGATACTAGCGGGAAAGACGAGCAGTACTTC. Translating gives CASSQDTSGKDEQYF. J is TRBJ2-7 and V is TRBV4-3; 10 bases fit TRBD2. The CDR3 runs to 15 residues. Germline V gene data show CDR1 as LGHNA and CDR2 as YSLEER. Trimming cost V 0 bases and J 5 bases; bases outside gene matches: 4.

The rearrangement uses TRBV5-5 and TRBJ1-1, with D perhaps matching TRBD1 (5 bases). The CDR3 runs 11 residues. The V end lost 3 bases, the J end lost 12 bases, and 12 bases lay between the germline ends. Germline V gene data show CDR1 as SGHKS and CDR2 as YYEKEE (reference sequence). The CDR3 region is CASSSGGVSFF. CDR3 coding DNA: TGTGCCAGCAGCTCGGGGGGTGTCTCTTTCTTT.